A selection of T cell receptor beta chains follows, all from one sample in a study of cytomegalovirus exposure and HLA in healthy donors. Repertoires were generated with immunoSEQ multiplex PCR, while TCRdb's copy carries only in-frame clones and drops some. This sample has about 110,000 clones, with 73% found just once. The sample comprised PBMCs. The receptor set was obtained from a man in his forties in good health and CMV-seronegative. The CDR3 runs from the conserved cysteine through the conserved F or W. A D gene is named only where the DNA matches it firmly. Some rows mark clone size as missing; the rest say once, few, many or name a class of expanded clone.

v_call	j_call	clone_size	d_call	cdr3_nt	cdr3_aa
TRBV28	TRBJ2-1	-	TRBD2	TGTGCCAGCAGTTTAACTCCAGGGAGGGGCTACAATGAGCAGTTCTTC	CASSLTPGRGYNEQFF
TRBV28	TRBJ1-1	few	TRBD1	TGTGCCAGCAGTTCGCAGGGGGGATGGACTGAAGCTTTCTTT	CASSSQGGWTEAFF
TRBV6-5	TRBJ1-3	-	TRBD1	TGTGCCAGCAGCCTCCAGGGGGTTGGAAACACCATATATTTT	CASSLQGVGNTIYF
TRBV11-2	TRBJ2-1	few	TRBD1	TGTGCCAGCAGCTTAGTGGCAGGGGGCCTCGATGAGCAGTTCTTC	CASSLVAGGLDEQFF
TRBV15	TRBJ1-2	few	-	TGTGCCACCAGCAGAGATATAGTTCCCGCCGCACGGGGCTACACCTTC	CATSRDIVPAARGYTF
TRBV9	TRBJ2-1	once	TRBD1	TGTGCCAGCAGCGTCCGGGACAGACTCTACAATGAGCAGTTCTTC	CASSVRDRLYNEQFF
TRBV10-3	TRBJ2-3	-	TRBD2	TGTGCCATCAGTGAGTCTGGGACTAGCGGGGGCAACACAGATACGCAGTATTTT	CAISESGTSGGNTDTQYF
TRBV18	TRBJ1-4	-	-	TGTGCCAGCTCACCAATCAGGGTAGGGGAAAAACTGTTTTTT	CASSPIRVGEKLFF
TRBV4-2	TRBJ1-3	-	TRBD1	TGTGCCAGCAGCCAAGCCCCAGACAGGGCGAACACCATATATTTT	CASSQAPDRANTIYF
TRBV9	TRBJ1-3	-	-	TGTGCCAGCAGCCCCACGCAGGACACCATATATTTT	CASSPTQDTIYF
TRBV7-9	TRBJ2-2	-	-	TGTGCCAGCAGCTTAGCGGCAGGGTGGATCGGGGAGCTGTTTTTT	CASSLAAGWIGELFF
TRBV4-3	TRBJ2-2	-	TRBD2	TGCGCCAGCAGCCCCTTCCGATTCCCCGGGACTAGCGGGGGGGCCTCCGGGGAGCTGTTTTTT	CASSPFRFPGTSGGASGELFF
TRBV28	TRBJ2-7	once	TRBD2	TGTGCCAGCAGTTTACGCTGGGAGGGGACCTACGAGCAGTACTTC	CASSLRWEGTYEQYF
TRBV4-3	TRBJ2-7	-	-	TGCGCCAGCAGCCAAGGAACGACAACGGGAAACGAGCAGTACTTC	CASSQGTTTGNEQYF
TRBV4-3	TRBJ1-5	-	-	TGCGCCAGCAGCCAAGCTGGGGGGAGCAATCAGCCCCAGCATTTT	CASSQAGGSNQPQHF
TRBV27	TRBJ1-2	-	-	TGTGCCAGCAGCCAAGGGGGTTTCTATGGCTACACCTTC	CASSQGGFYGYTF
TRBV4-3	TRBJ2-7	-	TRBD2	TGCGCCAGCAGCCAAGATAGGACTAGCGGGGGGAGGTACGAGCAGTACTTC	CASSQDRTSGGRYEQYF
TRBV25-1	TRBJ1-1	-	TRBD1	TGTGCCAGCAGTGAAAGACAGGGTCTTACGCACACTGAAGCTTTCTTT	CASSERQGLTHTEAFF
TRBV6-6	TRBJ2-7	-	-	TGTGCCAGCAGTCAGGGGCCGGCCTACGAGCAGTACTTC	CASSQGPAYEQYF
TRBV2	TRBJ1-5	-	TRBD1	TGTGCCAGCAGTCTTGACAGGGGGTCTCAGCCCCAGCATTTT	CASSLDRGSQPQHF
TRBV7-9	TRBJ2-6	-	-	TGTGCCAGCAGCTTCGGCCCCAGGGTGACTGGGGCCAACGTCCTGACTTTC	CASSFGPRVTGANVLTF
TRBV27	TRBJ1-5	few	-	TGTGCCAGCAGTTTATTGGCCCCCCAGGGAGGGAGGGGTCAGCCCCAGCATTTT	CASSLLAPQGGRGQPQHF
TRBV28	TRBJ2-3	-	-	TGTGCCAGCAGTTACAGTAACACAGATACGCAGTATTTT	CASSYSNTDTQYF
TRBV9	TRBJ2-2	-	TRBD2	TGTGCCAGCAGCGTGGCCTCGGCGGGGGGGAAGGGGGAGCTGTTTTTT	CASSVASAGGKGELFF
TRBV4-3	TRBJ2-1	-	TRBD1	TGCGCCAGCAGCCAAGACACAGGGGGCCTCTACAATGAGCAGTTCTTC	CASSQDTGGLYNEQFF
TRBV25-1	TRBJ2-2	-	TRBD2	TGTGCCACCAAAATAGCGGGGGGGATTGGCACCGGGGAGCTGTTTTTT	CATKIAGGIGTGELFF
TRBV5-1	TRBJ2-1	-	-	TGCGCCAGCAGCTTGAGCCTAGCGCGAGACAATGAGCAGTTCTTC	CASSLSLARDNEQFF
TRBV6-4	TRBJ2-3	-	-	TGTGCCAGCAGTGACTCGGCGGGTAGCACAGATACGCAGTATTTT	CASSDSAGSTDTQYF
TRBV27	TRBJ2-7	few	TRBD2	TGTGCCAGCAGTACAAAAGCGGGGGCCCCCTACGAGCAGTACTTC	CASSTKAGAPYEQYF
TRBV7-9	TRBJ2-7	-	-	TGTGCCAGCAGCCCCACAGATCCATTCTCCTACGAGCAGTACTTC	CASSPTDPFSYEQYF
TRBV14	TRBJ2-7	-	-	TGTGCCAGCAGCCAAGATTGGATCGGGGGACCCCGATACGAGCAGTACTTC	CASSQDWIGGPRYEQYF
TRBV5-8	TRBJ2-1	-	-	TGTGCCAGCAGCTCCCCCGAGCACTACTACAATGAGCAGTTCTTC	CASSSPEHYYNEQFF
TRBV10-3	TRBJ2-7	-	TRBD2	TGTGCCACCGTAGCGGGACTAGCGACCGAGCAGTACTTC	CATVAGLATEQYF
TRBV11-2	TRBJ2-7	-	TRBD2	TGTGCCAGCAGCTTAGTAGCGGGGGCTTGTGAGCAGTACTTC	CASSLVAGACEQYF
TRBV4-1	TRBJ1-1	-	-	TGCGCCAGCAAAGGTGACAGGTCTAGGGCTGAAGCTTTCTTT	CASKGDRSRAEAFF
TRBV28	TRBJ1-1	few	-	TGTGCCAGCAGTTTAAGGGCAGGGGAATATGAAGCTTTCTTT	CASSLRAGEYEAFF
TRBV7-8	TRBJ2-7	-	-	TGTGCCAGCAGCTTAGATGGGCAGAGTGGAGAGCAGTACTTC	CASSLDGQSGEQYF
TRBV18	TRBJ1-3	-	-	TGTGCCAGCTCAGTACAGGGCTACTCTGGAAACACCATATATTTT	CASSVQGYSGNTIYF
TRBV5-1	TRBJ2-7	-	TRBD1	TGCGCCAGCAGCTCCGGGACAGGAAACTACGAGCAGTACTTC	CASSSGTGNYEQYF
TRBV29-1	TRBJ2-1	-	TRBD2	TGCAGCGTCTCCGGGACTAGCGGGGGTTTTGAGCAGTTCTTC	CSVSGTSGGFEQFF
TRBV15	TRBJ1-1	-	TRBD1	TGTGCCTCCGGGACAGGGAATTTTGAAGCTTTCTTT	CASGTGNFEAFF
TRBV9	TRBJ1-3	-	-	TGTGCCTGGGGGCTGGATTCTGGAAACACCATATATTTT	CAWGLDSGNTIYF
TRBV9	TRBJ1-4	-	TRBD1	TGTGCCAGCAGCGCCCTAACAGGGGGCAGTGAAAAACTGTTTTTT	CASSALTGGSEKLFF
TRBV6-5	TRBJ1-1	once	-	TGTGCCAGCAGTTACTCGGGGGGGATAATGAACACTGAAGCTTTCTTT	CASSYSGGIMNTEAFF
TRBV27	TRBJ2-5	-	TRBD2	TGTGCCAGCAGCTCCGCCCCCACGGGACTAGCTTTCTCTGAGACCCAGTACTTC	CASSSAPTGLAFSETQYF
TRBV10-1	TRBJ1-1	-	-	TGCGCCAGCAGTCAATGGGGGGACCCTGAAGCTTTCTTT	CASSQWGDPEAFF
TRBV11-3	TRBJ2-7	-	-	TGTGCCAGCAGGTACCAACAGTACGAGCAGTACTTC	CASRYQQYEQYF
TRBV7-2	TRBJ1-3	-	-	TGTGCCAGCACTACCGTCGAAGAGCCTGGAAACACCATATATTTT	CASTTVEEPGNTIYF
TRBV27	TRBJ2-5	-	TRBD1	TGTGCCAGTCAACCGGCGACAGGGGGCTGGGAGACCCAGTACTTC	CASQPATGGWETQYF
TRBV14	TRBJ1-1	-	TRBD1	TGTGCCAGCAGCCAAGCAGGGGGCGGTGAAGCTTTCTTT	CASSQAGGGEAFF
TRBV11-2	TRBJ2-7	-	-	TGTGCCAGCAGCTTAGGACACTACGAGCAGTACTTC	CASSLGHYEQYF
TRBV5-6	TRBJ2-5	-	-	TGTGCCAGCAGCTTGGCGTCAGGGATGGAGACCCAGTACTTC	CASSLASGMETQYF
TRBV4-1	TRBJ2-7	once	-	TGCGCCAGCAGCCAAGATGGTGGCGGGGTTATGTACGAGCAGTACTTC	CASSQDGGGVMYEQYF
TRBV7-8	TRBJ2-2	-	-	TGTGCCAGCAGCCTAGTCTACACCGGGGAGCTGTTTTTT	CASSLVYTGELFF
TRBV19	TRBJ1-4	once	-	TGTGCCAGTAGTATCGGACAGCCGTCAACTAATGAAAAACTGTTTTTT	CASSIGQPSTNEKLFF